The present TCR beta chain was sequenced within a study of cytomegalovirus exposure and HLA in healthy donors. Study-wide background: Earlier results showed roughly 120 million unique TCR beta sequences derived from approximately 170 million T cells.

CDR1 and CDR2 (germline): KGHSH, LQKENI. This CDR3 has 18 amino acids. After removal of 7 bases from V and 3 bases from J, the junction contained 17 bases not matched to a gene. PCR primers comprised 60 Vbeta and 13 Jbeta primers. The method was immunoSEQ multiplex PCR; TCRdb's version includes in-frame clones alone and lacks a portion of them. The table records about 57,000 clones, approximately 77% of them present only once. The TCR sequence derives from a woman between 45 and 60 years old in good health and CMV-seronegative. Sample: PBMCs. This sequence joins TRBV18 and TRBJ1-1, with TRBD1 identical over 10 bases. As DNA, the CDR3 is TGTGCCAGCTTCAAAAGGTCCTCGGGGACAGGGGTAGACACTGAAGCTTTCTTT. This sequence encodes CASFKRSSGTGVDTEAFF.